This T cell receptor (beta chain) was identified in a study of cytomegalovirus exposure and HLA in healthy donors. Study observations and caveats: The study labeled 150 to 200 TCR beta chains cytomegalovirus-associated.

Regarding this clone: The antigen is unknown.

The study ran its PCR with 60 Vbeta and 13 Jbeta primers. Here immunoSEQ multiplex PCR was the method, and the copy in TCRdb shows in-frame clones only, minus some. This table has about 200,000 clones, roughly 84% appearing once. The specimen sequenced was PBMCs. The TCR comes from a man in his fifties in good health and CMV-seronegative.

CDR3 amino acids: CASSGLVGGAIGNTIYF. The CDR3 DNA follows: TGTGCCAGCAGCGGCCTCGTGGGAGGGGCAATCGGAAACACCATATATTTT. This rearrangement joins TRBV7-8 to TRBJ1-3; a weak D match, TRBD1 (5 bases). Germline assignment: CDR1 SGHVS and CDR2 FQNEAQ. V lost 5 bases and J lost 4, with 21 bases in between. This CDR3 has 17 residues.